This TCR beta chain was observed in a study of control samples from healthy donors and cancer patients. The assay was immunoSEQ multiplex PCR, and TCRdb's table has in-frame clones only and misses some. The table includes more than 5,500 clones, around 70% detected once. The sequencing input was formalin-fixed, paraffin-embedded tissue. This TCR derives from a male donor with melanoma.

CDR3 protein: CASSVDGTGYGYTF. Written as DNA, the CDR3 is TGTGCCAGCAGCGTAGACGGGACAGGATATGGCTACACCTTC. The chain uses TRBV9 and TRBJ1-2, with 8 positions matching TRBD1. The CDR3 spans 14 residues. Germline V gene lookup returns CDR1 SGDLS and CDR2 YYNGEE. The J segment lost 5 bases and the V segment lost 0 bases, leaving 3 bases of the junction unmatched.